A selection of T cell receptor beta chains follows, all from one sample in a study of siplizumab effects on memory and regulatory T cells. Produced via immunoSEQ multiplex PCR; TCRdb's table is partial and in-frame only. The profile shows some 46,000 clones, over 85% of them singletons. Sequencing was carried out using CD8+ T cells sorted from blood. These TCRs come from a human donor in good health. The CDR3 runs from the conserved cysteine through the conserved F or W. D genes are given only for firm matches. The size entry is marked missing in some rows and otherwise reads once, few, many or a size class.

J gene | V gene | D gene | clone size | CDR3 DNA | CDR3 protein
TRBJ2-7 | TRBV27 | . | . | TGTGCCAGCAGTTTAGGGGGCTCCTACGAGCAGTACTTC | CASSLGGSYEQYF
TRBJ2-2 | TRBV9 | . | . | TGTGCCAGCAGCGTAGCCGTGAGTGGGAACGCGAACACCGGGGAGCTGTTTTTT | CASSVAVSGNANTGELFF
TRBJ1-2 | TRBV9 | . | once | TGTGCCAGCAGCGTAGGGGGGGACTATGGCTACACCTTC | CASSVGGDYGYTF
TRBJ2-7 | TRBV10-3 | TRBD2 | . | TGTGCCATCACTACGGGACTAGCAGACGAGCAGTACTTC | CAITTGLADEQYF
TRBJ2-1 | TRBV9 | TRBD1 | . | TGTGCCAGCACCCGACAGGGGGTCAATGAGCAGTTCTTC | CASTRQGVNEQFF
TRBJ2-4 | TRBV19 | . | once | TGTGCCAGTAGTGAGGCAGAGGGAGCCAAAAACATTCAGTACTTC | CASSEAEGAKNIQYF
TRBJ1-2 | TRBV5-4 | . | once | TGTGCCAGCAGCTCCGGACCCCCCTATGGCTACACCTTC | CASSSGPPYGYTF
TRBJ1-1 | TRBV6-5 | . | . | TGTGCCAGCAGTATCCTGGGGTACACTGAAGCTTTCTTT | CASSILGYTEAFF
TRBJ1-1 | TRBV11-2 | . | . | TGTGCCAGCAGCTCACCTGTTGACGAGCCACTAATGGGGGCTTTCTTT | CASSSPVDEPLMGAFF
TRBJ2-7 | TRBV29-1 | . | . | TGCAGCGTCATCCGGGACGACTCCTACGAGCAGTACTTC | CSVIRDDSYEQYF
TRBJ2-7 | TRBV28 | . | . | TGTGCCAGCGAGGGGGTCCCCTACGAGCAGTACTTC | CASEGVPYEQYF
TRBJ2-7 | TRBV27 | . | . | TGTGCCAGCAGTTTGGGGAGGGGGCTTTACGAGCAGTACTTC | CASSLGRGLYEQYF
TRBJ1-2 | TRBV5-4 | . | . | TGTGCCAGCAGCTTCGGTCTTCTTCGTGGCGTCGCTGGCTACACCTTC | CASSFGLLRGVAGYTF
TRBJ1-5 | TRBV28 | . | once | TGTGCCAGCAGTTTCGTTCCCCGAAATGATCAGCCCCAGCATTTT | CASSFVPRNDQPQHF
TRBJ1-1 | TRBV7-2 | . | once | TGTGCCAGCAGCTTGGGGGGCCCGAACACTGAAGCTTTCTTT | CASSLGGPNTEAFF
TRBJ2-7 | TRBV21-1 | . | . | TGTGCCAGCAGCATTCATGACAGGGGCCCCTACGAGCAGTACTTC | CASSIHDRGPYEQYF
TRBJ2-2 | TRBV6-5 | . | . | TGTGCCAGCCTCGAGGCTGTCTCTAGCGGGGAGCTGTTTTTT | CASLEAVSSGELFF
TRBJ1-5 | TRBV19 | . | . | TGTGCCAGTAGTATTTTAGGGGGTCGTGATCAGCCCCAGCATTTT | CASSILGGRDQPQHF
TRBJ1-2 | TRBV27 | TRBD1 | . | TGTGCCAGCAGTACAGGGGGCTACTATGGCTACACCTTC | CASSTGGYYGYTF
TRBJ1-4 | TRBV4-1 | . | . | TGCGCCAGCAGCCAAGTCCCAGGGCATAATGAAAAACTGTTTTTT | CASSQVPGHNEKLFF
TRBJ1-3 | TRBV6-1 | . | . | TGTGCCAGCAGTGAAAGGAGCAACTCTGGAAACACCATATATTTT | CASSERSNSGNTIYF
TRBJ2-1 | TRBV9 | TRBD2 | . | TGTGCCAGCAGCGACCCCTTGACTAGCCCCTTAGGTTTAGATGAGCAGTTCTTC | CASSDPLTSPLGLDEQFF
TRBJ1-1 | TRBV5-5 | . | . | TGTGCCAGCACCACCGCCCCATGGAACACTGAAGCTTTCTTT | CASTTAPWNTEAFF
TRBJ2-1 | TRBV19 | TRBD1 | . | TGTGCCAGTAGTATAATGACAGGGAATGAGCAGTTCTTC | CASSIMTGNEQFF
TRBJ2-1 | TRBV4-1 | . | . | TGCGCCAGCAGCCAAGGGACCCCCGAGCAGTTCTTC | CASSQGTPEQFF
TRBJ1-4 | TRBV6-1 | TRBD1 | . | TGTGCCAGCAGTGTTGGGGACAGCCCTAATGAAAAACTGTTTTTT | CASSVGDSPNEKLFF
TRBJ2-1 | TRBV27 | TRBD1 | . | TGTGCCAGCAGTTTAATAATAGGGCAGGGGGTGAACAATGAGCAGTTCTTC | CASSLIIGQGVNNEQFF
TRBJ2-7 | TRBV11-2 | TRBD2 | . | TGTGCCAGCAGCTTAGCGGGAGGGGGAAGGGAGCAGTACTTC | CASSLAGGGREQYF
TRBJ2-2 | TRBV29-1 | . | . | TGCAGCGTTGATCCGGGGAACACCGGGGAGCTGTTTTTT | CSVDPGNTGELFF
TRBJ1-2 | TRBV6-5 | TRBD1 | . | TGTGCCAGCAGATTCAGGGGGGACGGCTACACCTTC | CASRFRGDGYTF
TRBJ2-7 | TRBV6-1 | TRBD2 | . | TGTGCCAGCAGTGAAGGGACTAGCGGGCTCTACGAGCAGTACTTC | CASSEGTSGLYEQYF
TRBJ2-1 | TRBV28 | TRBD2 | . | TGTGCCAGCAGCCCCGGGACTAGCGGGATCTATGAGCAGTTCTTC | CASSPGTSGIYEQFF
TRBJ2-7 | TRBV4-1 | . | . | TGCGCCAGCAGCCAAGATCCCCTAGGGGACGAAAAGTACTTC | CASSQDPLGDEKYF
TRBJ2-1 | TRBV11-2 | TRBD2 | once | TGTGCCAGCAGCCCTAGCGGGAGTCGGGATGAGCAGTTCTTC | CASSPSGSRDEQFF
TRBJ2-1 | TRBV5-4 | . | . | TGTGCCAGCAGCTTGGACAGAGGGGGGGGTGAGCAGTTCTTC | CASSLDRGGGEQFF
TRBJ2-7 | TRBV19 | . | once | TGTGCCACCCAAGAATTCGACGGGGGTTCCTACGAGCAGTACTTC | CATQEFDGGSYEQYF
TRBJ1-1 | TRBV14 | . | . | TGTGCCAGCAGCCAAACTATGGTTGGCACTGAAGCTTTCTTT | CASSQTMVGTEAFF
TRBJ2-5 | TRBV6-5 | . | . | TGTGCCAGCAGTTCCGATCGGGGGGAGACCCAGTACTTC | CASSSDRGETQYF
TRBJ2-1 | TRBV6-4 | TRBD1 | . | TGTGCCAGCAGTGACTTCACCGGGACAGGGCGCAATGAGCAGTTCTTC | CASSDFTGTGRNEQFF
TRBJ2-7 | TRBV5-1 | . | . | TGCGCCAGCAGCTTGGGGCCCGCCTACGAGCAGTACTTC | CASSLGPAYEQYF
TRBJ2-2 | TRBV9 | . | . | TGTGCCAGCAGCGCTGCCGGGGAGCTGTTTTTT | CASSAAGELFF
TRBJ2-5 | TRBV14 | . | . | TGTGCCAGCAGCCCCTTTTTATGGGGACAAGAGACCCAGTACTTC | CASSPFLWGQETQYF
TRBJ2-2 | TRBV27 | TRBD1 | . | TGTGCCAGCAGTTCCCCGACAGGGGGTAACACCGGGGAGCTGTTTTTT | CASSSPTGGNTGELFF
TRBJ1-1 | TRBV6-1 | TRBD1 | . | TGTGCCAGCAGGGGACAGGAAGAGATGAACACTGAAGCTTTCTTT | CASRGQEEMNTEAFF
TRBJ2-7 | TRBV28 | . | . | TGTGCCAGCAGTCAATCTCGGACGGGACCCTACGAGCAGTACTTC | CASSQSRTGPYEQYF
TRBJ2-7 | TRBV4-2 | TRBD2 | . | TGTGCCAGCAGCCAAGAGCTTCCCGGGACTAGCGGGAGTGGCGAGCAGTACTTC | CASSQELPGTSGSGEQYF
TRBJ2-7 | TRBV6-1 | TRBD1 | once | TGTGCCAGCAGTATCCGGGACAGTTTAGACGAGCAGTACTTC | CASSIRDSLDEQYF
TRBJ1-5 | TRBV5-1 | . | . | TGCGCCAGCAGCTTGGGGGTGATAGATAATCAGCCCCAGCATTTT | CASSLGVIDNQPQHF
TRBJ2-1 | TRBV4-2 | TRBD2 | . | TGTGCCAGCAGCCATGAGGTAGGACTAGCGGGAAAGCAGTTCTTC | CASSHEVGLAGKQFF
TRBJ1-4 | TRBV28 | . | . | TGTGCCAGCAGTGTACTCCGGGGCGCAGGTGAAAAACTGTTTTTT | CASSVLRGAGEKLFF
TRBJ2-7 | TRBV21-1 | . | . | TGTGCCAGCGACCATAATGAGCAGTACTTC | CASDHNEQYF